One and the same sample provided the 18 T cell receptor delta chains below, sequenced in a study of gamma-delta T cells after stem cell transplantation. TCRdb applied CATT to the RT-PCR reads for clone calling. The sample contains 10,000 to 13,000 delta-chain clones, about two fifths of which appear only once. Material: gamma-delta T cells. The receptors were sampled from a human donor. It is not recorded whose cells these are; they may come from a transplant donor.

Note on this clone: The junction departs from germline at one end; a sequencing error may be responsible. The chain employs TRDV2 and TRDJ3; D tentatively reads TRDD2 or TRDD3 (5 bases each). This CDR3 is 22 amino acids long. Germline V gives CDR1 GEAIGNYY, CDR2 EKD. The CDR3 spells CACDPTMSWVILGSWDTRPMFF. The CDR3 nucleotides read TGTGCCTGTGACCCTACTATGAGCTGGGTGATACTTGGTTCCTGGGACACCCGACCGATGTTTTTC.

By sample fraction, this clone is medium-sized. The chain has TRDV3 and TRDJ1; 7 nucleotides align to TRDD3. The J segment lost 1 base and the V segment lost 1 base, leaving 6 bases of the junction unmatched. CDR1 is TVYSNPD, CDR2 GDNSRS, per germline (reference sequence). This CDR3 region has 14 residues. CDR3 DNA sequence: TGTGCCTTTATGGACTGGGGTCCCACCGATAAACTCATCTTT. Protein product: CAFMDWGPTDKLIF. Supplemented by reference TRDV3 and TRDJ1, the full variable domain reads CDKVTQSSPDQTVASGSEVVLLCTYDTVYSNPDLFWYRIRPDYSFQFVFYGDNSRSEGADFTQGRFSVKHILTQKAFHLVISPVRTEDSATYYCAFMDWGPTDKLIFGKGTRVTVEP.

This clone was picked up a small number of times. The CDR3, as DNA: TGTGCCTTTCCTAAGTACTGGGGGATACGCACCGATAAACTCATCTTT. It codes for CAFPKYWGIRTDKLIF. This chain links TRDV3 with TRDJ1; 13 nucleotides agree with TRDD3. The CDR3 is 16 amino acids. The germline CDR1 and CDR2 sequences are TVYSNPD and GDNSRS (reference sequence). Trimming cost V 2 bases and J 1 base; bases outside gene matches: 7.

In this sample, this clone turned up a few times. The rearrangement joins TRDV1 to TRDJ1; 10 bases line up with TRDD3. The CDR3 has 20 amino acids. Germline CDR1 TSWWSYY, CDR2 QGS. The V and J ends lost 3 bases and 11 bases, in that order; junction bases with no gene match: 27. The CDR3 loop reads CALGEISCTGGCDVTEGLIF. The CDR3 DNA follows: TGTGCTCTTGGGGAGATTTCTTGTACTGGGGGATGCGACGTGACCGAGGGGCTCATCTTT.

The chain employs TRDV1 and TRDJ2, with 8 bases that match TRDD3. The CDR3 contains 21 residues. From germline, CDR1 is TSWWSYY and CDR2 QGS. Trimming removed 1 base from V and 0 bases from J; junction bases left unmatched: 16. The CDR3 sequence: CALGEPTYWGPRPTLTAQLFF. DNA for the CDR3: TGTGCTCTTGGGGAACCTACCTACTGGGGGCCCCGACCCACTTTGACAGCACAACTCTTCTTT.

Relative to its sample, this clone is medium-sized. Other DNA variants within this sample encode the same CDR3. This chain connects TRDV2 to TRDJ2; TRDD3 matches 12 bases. The CDR3 loop spans 19 amino acids. CDR1 and CDR2 (germline): GEAIGNYY, EKD. Losses at the gene ends were 0 bases for V and 5 bases for J; bases not matched to a gene: 12. In nucleotides, the CDR3 is TGTGCCTGTGACACCTCCTGGCTGGGGGATACGCCTACAACAGCACAACTCTTCTTT. Translation: CACDTSWLGDTPTTAQLFF.

V usage is TRDV3 and J usage is TRDJ1; TRDD3 agrees at 12 bases. Losses at the gene ends were 5 bases for V and 0 bases for J; bases not matched to a gene: 22. In germline, CDR1 is TVYSNPD, CDR2 GDNSRS (reference sequence). The CDR3 runs to 20 residues. CDR3 amino acids: CAAGFLRGLGDTAYTDKLIF. The CDR3 bases are TGTGCCGCCGGATTCCTACGTGGTCTGGGGGATACGGCTTACACCGATAAACTCATCTTT.

The chain uses TRDV1 and TRDJ1; 12 nucleotides align to TRDD3. V lost 3 bases and J lost 3; bases outside the gene matches: 14. Germline lookup yields CDR1 TSWWSYY and CDR2 QGS. CDR3 length: 19 residues. This chain's CDR3 is CALGDGWRSWGIRADKLIF. The DNA for the CDR3 is TGTGCTCTTGGGGACGGGTGGCGGAGCTGGGGGATACGGGCCGATAAACTCATCTTT.

On this clone itself: Other nucleotide sequences in the sample specify the same CDR3. This chain joins TRDV1 and TRDJ1, with D tentatively TRDD2 or TRDD3 (6 bases each). This CDR3 has 19 residues. Germline loops: CDR1 TSWWSYY, CDR2 QGS. Trimming removed 2 bases at V and 2 bases at J, with 24 bases between. The CDR3 sequence: CALGEFSYWDPKRTDKLIF. The CDR3 coding sequence is TGTGCTCTTGGGGAATTCTCCTACTGGGATCCTAAGCGTACCGATAAACTCATCTTT.

This clone was seen a few times. The chain employs TRDV2 and TRDJ3; 8 nucleotides line up with TRDD3. From germline, CDR1 is GEAIGNYY and CDR2 EKD. The CDR3 extends over 18 amino acids. V was clipped by 3 bases and J by 0 bases; unmatched bases: 6. Written as DNA, the CDR3 is TGTGCCTGTGACCCGGGATACGGAAGCTCCTGGGACACCCGACAGATGTTTTTC. It encodes CACDPGYGSSWDTRQMFF.

The chain joins TRDV3 to TRDJ1; maybe TRDD3 (6 bases). The V and J ends lost 3 bases and 7 bases respectively, with 27 bases between them. The CDR3 has 16 residues. Per the germline V gene, CDR1 is TVYSNPD and CDR2 is GDNSRS (reference sequence). The CDR3 spells CAFDNLGDTGSAKLIF. In nucleotides, the CDR3 is TGTGCCTTCGATAACCTTGGTGATACTGGGTCCGCTAAACTCATCTTT. The variable domain in full, completed from reference TRDV3 and TRDJ1, reads CDKVTQSSPDQTVASGSEVVLLCTYDTVYSNPDLFWYRIRPDYSFQFVFYGDNSRSEGADFTQGRFSVKHILTQKAFHLVISPVRTEDSATYYCAFDNLGDTGSAKLIFGKGTRVTVEP.

As concerns this clone: The same CDR3 also results from other DNA sequences found in this sample. The gene calls are TRDV1 and TRDJ1, with 11 nucleotides matching TRDD3. After removal of 3 bases from V and 3 bases from J, the junction contained 15 bases not matched to a gene. From germline, CDR1 is TSWWSYY and CDR2 QGS. This CDR3 region has 19 residues. CDR3 region: CALGEAFLYWGIRADKLIF. CDR3 sequence (DNA): TGTGCTCTTGGGGAGGCCTTCCTGTACTGGGGGATAAGAGCCGATAAACTCATCTTT.

This clone has more than one count but fewer than ten. The chain is built from TRDV3 and TRDJ1; possibly TRDD2 for D (6 bases). This CDR3 spans 21 amino acids. V gave up 2 bases and J gave up 2 bases, with 36 bases separating them. From germline, CDR1 is TVYSNPD and CDR2 GDNSRS (reference sequence). The CDR3 protein is CAFSIFLAFTTGSSTTDKLIF. DNA for the CDR3: TGTGCCTTTTCAATCTTCCTGGCCTTTACCACTGGCTCTAGTACGACCGATAAACTCATCTTT.

CDR3 nucleotide sequence: TGTGCCTGTCGACTGGGGGTCCCCTACACCGATAAACTCATCTTT. It translates to CACRLGVPYTDKLIF. The chain has TRDV3 and TRDJ1; TRDD3 matches 8 bases. Losses at the gene ends were 4 bases for V and 0 bases for J; bases not matched to a gene: 10. Germline CDR1 TVYSNPD, CDR2 GDNSRS (reference sequence). The CDR3 is 15 residues long.

This clone was detected a few times. The rearrangement joins TRDV3 to TRDJ1; TRDD3 matches at 9 bases. The CDR3 spans 20 residues. V trimming: 2 bases; J trimming: 0 bases; junction bases outside the gene matches: 22. CDR1 is TVYSNPD, CDR2 GDNSRS, per germline (reference sequence). The chain's CDR3 is CAFLAFHVLGDKLDTDKLIF. The CDR3 DNA sequence: TGTGCCTTTCTGGCCTTCCATGTCTTGGGGGATAAGCTTGACACCGATAAACTCATCTTT.

The table lists this clone with a count of one. The CDR3 DNA sequence: TGTGCCTTTAGGGGTACGGTACTTTCTGGGGGAAGCACCGATAAACTCATCTTT. This translates into CAFRGTVLSGGSTDKLIF. J is TRDJ1 and V is TRDV3; 8 bases are a match to TRDD3. The CDR3 spans 18 residues. J lost 1 base, V lost 0 bases, and 16 bases had no gene match. CDR1 is TVYSNPD, CDR2 GDNSRS, per germline (reference sequence).

In its sample, this clone was seen once. J is TRDJ1 and V is TRDV3, with 8 bases identical to TRDD3. The germline CDR1 and CDR2 sequences are TVYSNPD and GDNSRS (reference sequence). The V segment lost 3 bases and the J segment 0 bases; nucleotides outside the gene matches: 18. CDR3 size: 18 residues. CDR3 region: CALTPDPGGPLNTDKLIF. The CDR3 DNA reads TGTGCCTTAACGCCCGACCCTGGGGGACCCCTGAACACCGATAAACTCATCTTT.

The V gene is TRDV1, the J gene TRDJ3, with D unclear. Germline lookup yields CDR1 TSWWSYY and CDR2 QGS. V was clipped by 2 bases and J by 4 bases, with 9 bases between them. This CDR3 comprises 16 residues. This CDR3 reads CALGERNRWDTRQMFF. CDR3 DNA: TGTGCTCTTGGGGAAAGGAACCGTTGGGACACCCGACAGATGTTTTTC.